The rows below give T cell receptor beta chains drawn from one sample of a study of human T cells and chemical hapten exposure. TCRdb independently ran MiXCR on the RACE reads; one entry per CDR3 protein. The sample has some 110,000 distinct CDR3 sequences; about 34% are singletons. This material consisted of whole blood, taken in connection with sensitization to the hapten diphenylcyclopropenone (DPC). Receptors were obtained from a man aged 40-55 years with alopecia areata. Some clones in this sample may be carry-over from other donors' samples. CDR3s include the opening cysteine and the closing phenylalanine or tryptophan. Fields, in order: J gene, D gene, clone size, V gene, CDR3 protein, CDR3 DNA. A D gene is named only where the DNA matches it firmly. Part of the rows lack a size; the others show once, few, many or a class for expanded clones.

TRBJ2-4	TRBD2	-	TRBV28	CASSKSGALAKNIQYF	TGTGCCAGCAGTAAAAGCGGGGCCTTAGCCAAAAACATTCAGTACTTC
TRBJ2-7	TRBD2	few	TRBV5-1	CASSLGLAGDEQYF	TGCGCCAGCAGCTTGGGACTAGCGGGAGACGAGCAGTACTTC
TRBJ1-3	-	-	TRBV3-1	CASSQDSTGGNTIYF	TGTGCCAGCAGCCAAGATAGTACAGGAGGAAACACCATATATTTT
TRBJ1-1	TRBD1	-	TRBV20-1	CSPSRGVDEAFF	TGCAGTCCAAGCAGGGGGGTTGATGAAGCTTTCTTT
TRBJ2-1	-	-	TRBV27	CASRAPFLTSYNEQFF	TGTGCCAGCAGGGCCCCCTTCCTAACCTCCTACAATGAGCAGTTCTTC
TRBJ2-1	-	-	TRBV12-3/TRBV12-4	CASSLNRDGYNEQFF	TGTGCCAGCAGTTTAAACAGGGACGGTTACAATGAGCAGTTCTTC
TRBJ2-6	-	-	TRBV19	CASSTLLAPSGANVLTF	TGTGCCAGTAGTACCCTTCTAGCTCCCTCTGGGGCCAACGTCCTGACTTTC
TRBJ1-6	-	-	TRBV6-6	CASSYSPGDNSPLHF	TGTGCCAGCAGTTACTCTCCAGGAGATAATTCACCCCTCCACTTT
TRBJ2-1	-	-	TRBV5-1	CASSLGAVSTYNEQFF	TGCGCCAGCAGCTTGGGCGCGGTCTCGACTTACAATGAGCAGTTCTTC
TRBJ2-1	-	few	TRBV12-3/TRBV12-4	CASIQQAGWSYNEQFF	TGTGCCAGCATCCAACAGGCGGGATGGTCCTACAATGAGCAGTTCTTC
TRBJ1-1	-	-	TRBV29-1	CSVEGSTGGTEAFF	TGCAGCGTTGAAGGGTCCACGGGAGGGACTGAAGCTTTCTTT
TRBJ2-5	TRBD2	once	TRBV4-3	CASSQRGLVPETQYF	TGCGCCAGCAGCCAGCGTGGACTAGTTCCAGAGACCCAGTACTTC
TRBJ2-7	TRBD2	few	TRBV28	CASSFSASGPSYEQYF	TGTGCCAGCAGTTTTTCAGCTAGCGGGCCCTCCTACGAGCAGTACTTC
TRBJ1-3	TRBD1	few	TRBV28	CASGTGSGNTIYF	TGTGCCAGCGGGACAGGCTCTGGAAACACCATATATTTT
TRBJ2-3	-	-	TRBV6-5	CASGDSRADTQYF	TGTGCCAGCGGGGATAGCCGTGCAGATACGCAGTATTTT
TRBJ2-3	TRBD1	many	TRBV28	CASSLYRGRTDTQYF	TGTGCCAGCAGTTTATATAGGGGGCGAACAGATACGCAGTATTTT
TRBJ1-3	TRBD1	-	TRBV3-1	CASSQDRGRGNTIYF	TGTGCCAGCAGCCAAGACAGGGGGAGAGGAAACACCATATATTTT
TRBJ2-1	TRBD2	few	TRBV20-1	CSARSGTSGRDNEQFF	TGCAGTGCTAGATCCGGGACTAGCGGGAGGGACAATGAGCAGTTCTTC
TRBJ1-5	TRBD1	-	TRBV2	CASRGQTNQPQHF	TGTGCCAGCAGGGGACAGACCAATCAGCCCCAGCATTTT
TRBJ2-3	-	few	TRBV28	CASPPAGETGTTDTQYF	TGTGCCAGTCCTCCGGCGGGAGAGACAGGGACCACAGATACGCAGTATTTT
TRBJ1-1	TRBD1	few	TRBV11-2	CASRSMGQGNTEAFF	TGTGCCAGCAGGTCAATGGGACAGGGAAACACTGAAGCTTTCTTT
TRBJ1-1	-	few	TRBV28	CASRLRQEAFF	TGTGCCAGCAGGCTAAGACAGGAAGCTTTCTTT
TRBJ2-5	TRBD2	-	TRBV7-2	CASSSGLAGGSETQYF	TGTGCCAGCAGCTCGGGACTAGCGGGAGGTTCAGAGACCCAGTACTTC
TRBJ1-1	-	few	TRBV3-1	CASSQDRATEAFF	TGTGCCAGCAGCCAAGACAGGGCCACTGAAGCTTTCTTT
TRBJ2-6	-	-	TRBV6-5	CASGTSGANVLTF	TGTGCCAGCGGGACATCTGGGGCCAACGTCCTGACTTTC
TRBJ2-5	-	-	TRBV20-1	CSFTTARVLSTETQYF	TGCAGCTTCACCACGGCCCGCGTCCTGAGTACGGAGACCCAGTACTTC
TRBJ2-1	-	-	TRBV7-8	CASSSTQSSYNEQFF	TGTGCCAGCAGCTCCACTCAAAGCTCCTACAATGAGCAGTTCTTC
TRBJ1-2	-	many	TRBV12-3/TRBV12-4	CASRTGRDGYTF	TGTGCCAGCAGAACAGGGCGAGATGGCTACACCTTC
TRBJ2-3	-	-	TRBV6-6	CASRVPPDTQYF	TGTGCCAGCAGAGTACCCCCAGATACGCAGTATTTT
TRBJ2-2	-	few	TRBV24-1	CATNRTAAGELFF	TGTGCCACCAACCGGACCGCGGCTGGGGAGCTGTTTTTT
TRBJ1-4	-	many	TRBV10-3	CAISPRRSTTNEKLFF	TGTGCCATCAGTCCCCGGAGATCTACAACTAATGAAAAACTGTTTTTT
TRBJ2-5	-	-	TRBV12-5	CASGLGTRETQYF	TGTGCTAGTGGTCTCGGAACGAGGGAGACCCAGTACTTC
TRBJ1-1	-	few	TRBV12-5	CASGLTGVTEAFF	TGTGCTAGTGGTTTGACGGGTGTAACTGAAGCTTTCTTT
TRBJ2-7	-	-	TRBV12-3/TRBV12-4	CASSLKSSGEQYF	TGTGCCAGCAGTTTGAAGTCGTCTGGCGAGCAGTACTTC
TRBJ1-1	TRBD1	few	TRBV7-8	CASSLGRQGAGTEAFF	TGTGCCAGCAGCTTAGGAAGACAGGGGGCAGGCACTGAAGCTTTCTTT
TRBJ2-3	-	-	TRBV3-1	CASSQRGTDTQYF	TGTGCCAGCAGCCAAAGGGGCACAGATACGCAGTATTTT
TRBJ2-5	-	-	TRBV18	CASSPGDGETQYF	TGTGCCAGCTCACCGGGGGACGGGGAGACCCAGTACTTC
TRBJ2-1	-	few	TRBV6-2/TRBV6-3	CASSYSGENEQFF	TGTGCCAGCAGTTACTCAGGCGAGAATGAGCAGTTCTTC
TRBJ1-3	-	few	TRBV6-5	CASGSPVSGNTIYF	TGTGCCAGCGGGTCACCGGTTTCTGGAAACACCATATATTTT
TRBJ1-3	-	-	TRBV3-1	CASSQGGYSGNTIYF	TGTGCCAGCAGCCAAGGCGGCTACTCTGGAAACACCATATATTTT
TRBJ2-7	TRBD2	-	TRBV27	CASSLGLAAGEQYF	TGTGCCAGCAGTTTGGGACTAGCGGCCGGCGAGCAGTACTTC
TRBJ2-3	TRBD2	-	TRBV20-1	CSAGGRGLTDTQYF	TGCAGTGCCGGCGGGAGGGGTCTCACAGATACGCAGTATTTT
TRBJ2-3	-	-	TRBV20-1	CSARDSTGAEDTQYF	TGCAGTGCTAGAGATTCTACGGGAGCTGAGGATACGCAGTATTTT
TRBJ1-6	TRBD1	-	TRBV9	CASSPGGNNSPLHF	TGTGCCAGCAGCCCAGGGGGAAATAATTCACCCCTCCACTTT
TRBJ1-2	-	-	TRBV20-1	CSASNRIRNYGYTF	TGCAGTGCTAGTAACAGAATCCGTAACTATGGCTACACCTTC
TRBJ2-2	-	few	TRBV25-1	CASSESRDTGELFF	TGTGCCAGCAGTGAATCCAGGGACACCGGGGAGCTGTTTTTT
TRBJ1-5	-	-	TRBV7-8	CASSVGSSGDQPQHF	TGTGCCAGCAGCGTCGGGTCCTCGGGCGATCAGCCCCAGCATTTT
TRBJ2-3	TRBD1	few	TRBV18	CASSPGTTGGADTQYF	TGTGCCAGCTCACCCGGGACGACAGGGGGCGCAGATACGCAGTATTTT
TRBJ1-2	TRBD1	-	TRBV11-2	CASSLWGQGLYGYTF	TGTGCCAGCAGCTTATGGGGACAGGGACTGTATGGCTACACCTTC
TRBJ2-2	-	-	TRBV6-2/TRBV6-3	CASSVTKSGELFF	TGTGCCAGCAGTGTAACAAAATCCGGGGAGCTGTTTTTT
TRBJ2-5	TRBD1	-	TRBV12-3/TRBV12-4	CASSLTGEKETQYF	TGTGCCAGCAGTTTGACAGGGGAGAAAGAGACCCAGTACTTC
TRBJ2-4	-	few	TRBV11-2	CASSLEGTGIAKNIQYF	TGTGCCAGCAGCTTAGAAGGAACAGGGATAGCCAAAAACATTCAGTACTTC
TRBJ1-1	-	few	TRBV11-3	CASSFPGGGGVNTEAFF	TGTGCCAGCAGCTTCCCGGGGGGTGGGGGTGTGAACACTGAAGCTTTCTTT